The clone carrying this TCR beta chain showed up just once. The source of the sample is a study of shared T cell receptors in the human thymus. The germline gives CDR1 ENHRY, CDR2 SYGVKD. CDR3 length: 14 amino acids. V was pared by 6 bases and J by 5 bases, with 9 bases of the junction left unmatched. The table came from immunoSEQ multiplex PCR; TCRdb's copy has only in-frame clones and leaves some out. This sample has more than 550,000 clones; 80% to 90% occur once, and the top ten carry 0.0094%. The sample was also linked to a second study, of human thymus T cells. As reported in that work: Donors were healthy Finnish infants having corrective surgery for congenital heart defects. Corrective cardiac surgery supplied the resected thymus tissue. V and J gene usage appeared biased in thymic and blood repertoires. Unrelated individuals had highly overlapping thymic repertoires, as reported in related research.

Sequencing was performed on thymocytes. The receptor comes from a boy under two years old with a congenital heart defect. The rearrangement joins TRBV10-3 to TRBJ2-5; 7 bases map to TRBD1. The DNA of the CDR3 is TGTGCCATCAGACCGACAGGGACGGATGAGACCCAGTACTTC. Translating gives CAIRPTGTDETQYF.